Listed below are T cell receptor beta chains from one sample, sequenced in a study of blood T cell repertoires in COVID-19. The protocol was immunoSEQ multiplex PCR, while the TCRdb copy is restricted to in-frame clones and leaves out a portion. The sample has under 300,000 clones, roughly nine tenths seen once. Sequences were obtained from peripheral blood. The receptor set was obtained from a woman aged 35 to 49 who had recovered from COVID-19. Each CDR3 is given with its conserved first and last residue. D genes are given only for firm matches. Clone size is stated in some rows and not others, as once, few, many or a class when expanded.

CASSFSTPYEQYF TGTGCCAGCAGTTTCAGTACGCCATACGAGCAGTACTTC NA TRBJ2-7 TRBV5-4 NA
CASSPQGGGANVLTF TGTGCCAGCAGCCCACAGGGTGGCGGGGCCAACGTCCTGACTTTC NA TRBJ2-6 TRBV7-2 NA
CATSGGTHNEQFF TGTGCCACCAGTGGCGGGACCCACAATGAGCAGTTCTTC NA TRBJ2-1 TRBV24-1 NA
CASSEYRTANYGYTF TGCGCCAGCAGTGAGTACCGGACAGCTAACTATGGCTACACCTTC NA TRBJ1-2 TRBV10-2 NA
CATSPAGYQETQYF TGTGCCACCAGTCCGGCGGGCTACCAAGAGACCCAGTACTTC NA TRBJ2-5 TRBV24-1 NA
CASSGGTLETQYF TGTGCCAGTAGTGGGGGGACTCTAGAGACCCAGTACTTC NA TRBJ2-5 TRBV19 NA
CASRGANEKLFF TGTGCCAGCAGAGGGGCTAATGAAAAACTGTTTTTT NA TRBJ1-4 TRBV5-5 NA
CASTRGGQGVSNTEAFF TGTGCCAGCACCCGGGGGGGACAGGGAGTGTCGAACACTGAAGCTTTCTTT TRBD1 TRBJ1-1 TRBV5-4 once
CASSGGAPNQPQHF TGCGCCAGCAGTGGTGGGGCACCGAATCAGCCCCAGCATTTT NA TRBJ1-5 TRBV10-1 NA
CASSYNGGTATDTQYF TGTGCCAGCAGTTATAACGGCGGGACCGCCACAGATACGCAGTATTTT NA TRBJ2-3 TRBV6-5 NA
CATSPSTGRANYGYTF TGTGCCACCAGCCCTAGCACCGGAAGAGCTAACTATGGCTACACCTTC NA TRBJ1-2 TRBV15 NA
CASSLEGGWRQPQHF TGTGCCAGCAGCCTGGAGGGAGGGTGGAGGCAGCCCCAGCATTTT NA TRBJ1-5 TRBV6-5 NA
CASSQGTSGHTQYF TGTGCCAGCAGCCAAGGGACTAGCGGGCATACGCAGTATTTT TRBD2 TRBJ2-3 TRBV4-2 NA
CASGGSRDGDGYTF TGTGCCAGCGGGGGCTCCCGGGACGGGGACGGCTACACCTTC NA TRBJ1-2 TRBV28 NA
CASSQRDRRYEQYF TGTGCCAGCAGCCAGAGGGACAGGCGGTACGAGCAGTACTTC TRBD1 TRBJ2-7 TRBV3-1/TRBV3-2 few
CASSMGRGRGYTF TGTGCCAGTAGTATGGGCAGGGGCCGTGGCTACACCTTC NA TRBJ1-2 TRBV19 NA
CASSQALARDTQYF TGTGCCAGCAGCCAAGCTCTAGCGAGAGATACGCAGTATTTT NA TRBJ2-3 TRBV3-1/TRBV3-2 NA
CATSREDVGLGYTF TGTGCCACCAGCAGAGAAGATGTAGGCTTGGGCTACACTTTC NA TRBJ1-2 TRBV15 NA
CASTRDINYEQYF TGCGCCAGCACTCGGGACATAAACTACGAGCAGTACTTC NA TRBJ2-7 TRBV5-1 NA
CASSSDAGYETQYF TGTGCCAGCAGCTCAGACGCAGGGTACGAGACCCAGTACTTC NA TRBJ2-5 TRBV7-9 NA
CASSDGETGGEQYF TGTGCCAGCAGTGACGGGGAGACAGGGGGCGAGCAGTACTTC TRBD1 TRBJ2-7 TRBV6-4 NA
CASSQVSGPPRRDGYTF TGTGCCAGCAGCCAAGTTTCGGGCCCACCGCGCAGGGATGGCTACACCTTC NA TRBJ1-2 TRBV7-9 NA
CASSIEASGGYEQYF TGTGCCAGTAGTATAGAGGCTAGCGGGGGCTACGAGCAGTACTTC TRBD2 TRBJ2-7 TRBV19 NA
CASSQISGENTEAFF TGTGCCAGCAGCCAGATATCGGGGGAAAACACTGAAGCTTTCTTT NA TRBJ1-1 TRBV28 NA
CASSYSTGRRTDTQYF TGTGCCAGCAGTTACTCTACAGGCCGACGCACAGATACGCAGTATTTT NA TRBJ2-3 TRBV6-2/TRBV6-3 NA
CASTRTSSGANVLTF TGTGCCAGCACAAGGACTAGCTCGGGGGCCAACGTCCTGACTTTC TRBD2 TRBJ2-6 TRBV2 NA
CASSPEGQASYGYTF TGTGCCAGCTCACCAGAAGGACAGGCATCCTATGGCTACACCTTC TRBD1 TRBJ1-2 TRBV18 NA
CASRGGAETQYF TGCGCCAGTCGCGGGGGGGCTGAGACCCAGTACTTC TRBD2 TRBJ2-5 TRBV10-2 NA
CASSPHTNGLNTGANVLTF TGCGCCAGCAGCCCTCACACGAACGGACTTAACACTGGGGCCAACGTCCTGACTTTC NA TRBJ2-6 TRBV5-1 NA
CASIHCPGTGGPQAGNTIYF TGTGCCAGCATCCATTGCCCCGGGACAGGGGGACCTCAAGCTGGAAACACCATATATTTT NA TRBJ1-3 TRBV21-1 NA